Below, 14 T cell receptor beta chains from the same sample are listed, as sequenced in a study of blood T cell repertoires in COVID-19. The protocol was immunoSEQ multiplex PCR, while the TCRdb copy is restricted to in-frame clones and leaves out a portion. The sample lists under 300,000 clones, roughly 86% occurring once. Sequencing input: peripheral blood. These receptors were obtained from a man aged 80 or over with acute or convalescent COVID-19.

The chain combines TRBV19 with TRBJ1-5, with D maybe TRBD1 (6 bases). Germline V CDR1 and CDR2: LNHDA, SQIVND (reference sequence). The CDR3 runs to 17 residues. V dropped 8 bases and J dropped 0 bases, with 20 bases sitting between them. The CDR3 sequence is CASSPLGGADSNQPQHF. The CDR3, as DNA: TGTGCCAGTTCTCCCTTAGGGGGGGCGGATAGCAATCAGCCCCAGCATTTT.

The chain links TRBV19 to TRBJ2-1; D remains ambiguous. The V and J ends lost 3 bases and 10 bases respectively, with 13 bases between them. This CDR3 spans 13 amino acids. Germline values: CDR1 LNHDA, CDR2 SQIVND (reference sequence). The CDR3 DNA reads TGTGCCAGTAGTATCCCGCCAGGAAACGAGCAGTTCTTC. Protein product: CASSIPPGNEQFF.

V gene TRBV4-1 combines with J gene TRBJ1-1; D is unresolved. From germline, CDR1 is MGHRA and CDR2 YSYEKL. V was pared by 4 bases and J by 1 base, with 10 bases between. The CDR3 extends over 14 amino acids. CDR3 coding DNA: TGCGCCAGCAGCCCTAGGGAGGAGAACACTGAAGCTTTCTTT. Amino acids: CASSPREENTEAFF.

The V gene is TRBV6-5, the J gene TRBJ2-5, with D perhaps TRBD1 (6 bases). The CDR3 loop spans 12 amino acids. Germline CDR1 is MNHEY and CDR2 is SVGAGI. Between the trimmed V and J ends, which lost 9 bases and 2 bases, there was a span of 10 bases. The CDR3 DNA sequence: TGTGCCAGTGACAGGATTCAAGAGACCCAGTACTTC. It is translated as CASDRIQETQYF.

V and J are TRBV19 and TRBJ1-1, with 10 bases matching TRBD1. The CDR3 has 16 amino acids. J gave up 6 bases and V 2 bases, and 9 bases lay outside the gene matches. Germline V lookup: CDR1 LNHDA, CDR2 SQIVND (reference sequence). This CDR3 is CASSIRGDRGRAEAFF. In nucleotides, the CDR3 is TGTGCCAGTAGTATACGTGGGGACAGGGGCCGGGCTGAAGCTTTCTTT.

The rearrangement links TRBV5-5 to TRBJ2-5; 7 bases align to TRBD2. Germline CDR1 and CDR2: SGHKS and YYEKEE (reference sequence). V lost 2 bases and J lost 3; bases outside the gene matches: 1. The CDR3 is made up of 13 amino acids. The CDR3 protein is CASSFGGEETQYF. In nucleotides, the CDR3 is TGTGCCAGCAGCTTTGGGGGGGAAGAGACCCAGTACTTC.

The chain couples TRBV7-8 to TRBJ1-5; D possibly corresponds to TRBD1 (5 bases). The CDR3 runs to 15 residues. V dropped 5 bases and J dropped 5 bases, with 16 bases sitting between them. The germline CDR1 and CDR2 sequences are SGHVS and FQNEAQ. CDR3 residues: CASSRDSILDQPQHF. The CDR3 DNA is TGTGCCAGCAGCCGAGACAGTATACTTGATCAGCCCCAGCATTTT.

V is TRBV7-2 and J is TRBJ1-5; 7 bases map to TRBD1. Per germline, CDR1 SGHTA and CDR2 FQGNSA. With 5 bases clipped from V and 4 bases from J, the junction kept 5 bases outside the gene matches. The CDR3 sequence is 14 residues long. The CDR3, as DNA: TGTGCCAGCAGCGCCCTACAGGGGAATCAGCCCCAGCATTTT. Its translation is CASSALQGNQPQHF.

This clone was found once. This CDR3 reads CASSRGAGEETQYF. The DNA of the CDR3 is TGCGCCAGCAGCCGGGGGGCCGGGGAAGAGACCCAGTACTTC. The chain couples TRBV5-1 to TRBJ2-5; a possible D gene is TRBD2 (7 bases). V lost 4 bases and J lost 3, with 13 bases in between. Looked up from germline, CDR1 is SGHRS and CDR2 is YFSETQ. This CDR3 is built from 14 residues. Filled out from reference TRBV5-1 and TRBJ2-5, the complete variable domain reads KAGVTQTPRYLIKTRGQQVTLSCSPISGHRSVSWYQQTPGQGLQFLFEYFSETQRNKGNFPGRFSGRQFSNSRSEMNVSTLELGDSALYLCASSRGAGEETQYFGPGTRLLVL.

The chain uses TRBV9 and TRBJ2-1; a weak D match, TRBD1 (5 bases). This CDR3 is 13 amino acids long. The V gene lost 4 bases and the J gene lost 3 bases, with 8 bases spanning the gap. Germline V gene sequence: CDR1 SGDLS, CDR2 YYNGEE. The CDR3 protein is CASSLRGYNEQFF. The CDR3 nucleotides are TGTGCCAGCAGCTTAAGGGGCTACAATGAGCAGTTCTTC.

V is TRBV3-1 (or the pseudogene TRBV3-2) and J is TRBJ2-2; weak D call: TRBD2 (5 bases). CDR1 LGHDT and CDR2 YNNKEL come from the germline V gene (reference sequence). CDR3 length: 16 amino acids. V was cut by 1 base and J by 3 bases, with 12 bases left in between. CDR3 region: CASSQGGVQHTGELFF. CDR3 coding DNA: TGTGCCAGCAGCCAAGGGGGAGTACAACACACCGGGGAGCTGTTTTTT.

V is TRBV19 and J is TRBJ1-1, with a tentative D call TRBD1 (5 bases). The CDR3 loop spans 13 amino acids. CDR1 is LNHDA, CDR2 SQIVND, per germline (reference sequence). V lost 10 bases and J 8 bases, leaving 20 bases between the germline ends. The CDR3 DNA reads TGTGCCACGAGCGGGGGGTATCGTATCGAAGCTTTCTTT. Its translation is CATSGGYRIEAFF.

The J gene is TRBJ2-7, the V gene TRBV5-1, with D perhaps matching TRBD2 (5 bases). CDR3 length: 15 residues. Germline V gene sequence: CDR1 SGHRS, CDR2 YFSETQ. V lost 0 bases to trimming and J lost 7 bases, with 17 bases between them. CDR3 sequence: CASSLVGGSGLEQYF. Written as DNA, the CDR3 is TGCGCCAGCAGCTTGGTGGGCGGGTCGGGCTTGGAGCAGTACTTC.

This clone was observed a few times. The V and J genes are TRBV19 and TRBJ1-2, with 7 positions matching TRBD1. V shed 1 base, J shed 4 bases, and the junction held 0 bases outside the gene matches. Germline CDR1 and CDR2: LNHDA and SQIVND (reference sequence). CDR3 size: 13 residues. The CDR3 region has the DNA TGTGCCAGTAGTATAGGGGACAGCTATGGCTACACCTTC. Translation gives CASSIGDSYGYTF.